This TCR beta chain was identified during a study of CD4 T cells in relation to SARS-CoV-2 and coronaviruses. Trimming left V 5 bases short and J 6 bases short, with 8 bases between. The CDR3 totals 12 residues. Germline loops: CDR1 MDHEN, CDR2 SYDVKM. Study-level findings and limits: According to naive versus memory sequencing, detected responses are memory recall, not newly primed.

As for this clone: Antigen: not known.

CD4+ T cells from unexposed donors were obtained before the COVID-19 pandemic (2011-2018). TCRdb's table, derived via immunoSEQ multiplex PCR, lists solely in-frame clones and lacks some. The data show about 59,000 clones, about nine tenths seen once. V usage is TRBV28 and J usage is TRBJ1-5; D is unresolved. The sequence was collected from a human donor in good health. The material sequenced was memory CD4+ T cells from PBMCs. The CDR3 sequence: CASSRDVQPQHF. DNA for the CDR3: TGTGCCAGCAGTCGAGATGTTCAGCCCCAGCATTTT.